The 32 T cell receptor beta chains given below trace back to one sample, sequenced in a study of regulatory T cells in long-lasting Graves disease. TCR beta libraries were built with iRepertoire HTBI primers and Arm-PCR of CDR3 regions. Each CDR3 protein is one row after TCRdb ran MiXCR on the multiplex PCR reads. The table shows 200,000 to 250,000 distinct CDR3 sequences, with about 18% occurring only once. Time point: newly diagnosed GD, antithyroid drugs for less than 3 months. The TCR library was prepared using RNA isolated from PBMCs. Sequenced material: peripheral blood mononuclear cells (PBMCs), taken at new diagnosis, from a patient treated with antithyroid drugs. The receptors here all came from a female donor with Graves disease.

Worth noting for this clonotype: The missing conserved phenylalanine or tryptophan at the end of this CDR3 makes a read error likely. This chain links TRBV24-1 with TRBJ2-7; 9 positions match TRBD1. There are 16 residues in the CDR3. With 4 bases clipped from V and 4 bases from J, the junction kept 10 bases outside the gene matches. Germline V CDR1 and CDR2: KGHDR, SFDVKD. The CDR3 nucleotides read TGTGCCACCAGTGACCACCCGGGACAGGGACATTACGAGCAGTACCTC. It translates to CATSDHPGQGHYEQYL.

The V and J genes are TRBV4-1 and TRBJ2-5; the D is unclear. V was clipped by 6 bases and J by 4 bases, with 9 bases between them. The CDR3 contains 12 residues. CDR1 is MGHRA and CDR2 is YSYEKL in the germline V gene. The CDR3 region is CASRGNGETQYF. The CDR3 DNA sequence: TGCGCCAGCAGGGGGAACGGAGAGACCCAGTACTTC.

In this sample, this clonotype turned up many times. The chain combines TRBV7-9 with TRBJ1-1, with D unresolved. Per the germline V gene, CDR1 is SEHNR and CDR2 is FQNEAQ (reference sequence). V was clipped by 2 bases and J by 12 bases, with 13 bases between them. This CDR3 contains 12 residues. The CDR3: CASSLTAGGTFF. The CDR3 DNA reads as TGTGCCAGCAGCTTAACGGCAGGAGGAACTTTCTTT.

This clonotype was observed many times. A read error may account for a junction end that differs from germline. The rearrangement uses TRBV5-1 and TRBJ1-1; D ambiguous. This CDR3 region has 13 residues. From germline, CDR1 is SGHRS and CDR2 YFSETQ. CDR3 sequence reads: CASSLVTNTEAFF. CDR3 DNA: TGTGCCAGCAGCTTGGTGACGAACACTGAAGCTTTCTTT.

This clonotype was observed a single time. The genes are TRBV27 and TRBJ2-5, with 10 bases aligning to TRBD2. This CDR3 has 14 amino acids. Germline CDR1 reads MNHEY; CDR2 reads SMNVEV (reference sequence). Germline trimming cut 3 bases from V and 4 bases from J; bases unmatched to any gene: 2. The CDR3 sequence: CASSFSGRLETQYF. The CDR3, as DNA: TGTGCCAGCAGTTTTAGCGGGAGGTTAGAGACCCAGTACTTC.

This clonotype was recorded at least ten times. The chain combines TRBV24-1 with TRBJ1-4, with D maybe TRBD1 (6 bases). Germline V gives CDR1 KGHDR, CDR2 SFDVKD. The V gene lost 4 bases and the J gene lost 8 bases, with 16 bases spanning the gap. The CDR3 runs 15 residues. The CDR3 reads CATSEPRGGLEKLFF. Here the CDR3 DNA reads TGTGCCACCAGTGAGCCGCGGGGGGGGCTGGAAAAACTGTTTTTT.

This clonotype appeared many times. V and J are TRBV11-2 and TRBJ1-1; TRBD1 matches 7 bases. The ends lost 4 bases at V and 6 bases at J; junction bases unmatched: 11. This CDR3 has 15 residues. Germline V gives CDR1 SGHAT, CDR2 FQNNGV. The CDR3 loop reads CASSSFPGQRSEAFF. The CDR3 DNA reads TGTGCCAGCAGCTCGTTCCCGGGACAGCGTTCTGAAGCTTTCTTT.

This clonotype occurred many times. The chain is built from TRBV20-1 and TRBJ1-1; no reliable D call. The CDR3 sequence is 12 residues long. V dropped 0 bases and J dropped 6 bases, with 8 bases sitting between them. Germline V gene lookup returns CDR1 DFQATT and CDR2 SNEGSKA (reference sequence). The CDR3 DNA is TGCAGTGCTAGAGATCTGGGATCTGAAGCTTTCTTT. Translation: CSARDLGSEAFF.

The CDR3 DNA reads as TGTGCCAGTAAACCGGGACTTTACACCGGGGAGCTGTTTTTT. Its translation: CASKPGLYTGELFF. The gene calls are TRBV19 and TRBJ2-2; maybe TRBD2 (6 bases). The germline V gene has CDR1 LNHDA and CDR2 SQIVND (reference sequence). CDR3 length equals 14 residues. Trimming removed 7 bases from V and 3 bases from J, with 12 bases in between.

Concerning this clonotype: It may be a read error: a sequence one base away is much more abundant. The chain links TRBV7-9 to TRBJ2-3, with 9 bases that match TRBD2. Germline CDR1 reads SEHNR; CDR2 reads FQNEAQ (reference sequence). The CDR3 length is 15 residues. CDR3 coding DNA: TGTGCCGTACTGGGGGCGGGAGGGATCACAGATACGCACTATTTT. Translated, it gives CAVLGAGGITDTHYF.

This clonotype was seen a handful of times. The genes are TRBV7-3 and TRBJ2-3; D gene uncertain. V was cut by 5 bases and J by 3 bases, with 15 bases left in between. Germline CDR1 reads SGHTA; CDR2 reads FQGTGA. The CDR3 length is 15 residues. The CDR3: CASSPQDVGTDTQYF. The DNA of the CDR3 is TGTGCCAGCAGCCCCCAAGACGTGGGGACAGATACGCAGTATTTT.

There are many counts of this clonotype. The V and J genes are TRBV20-1 and TRBJ2-7; the match to TRBD2 covers 14 bases. The germline CDR1 and CDR2 sequences are DFQATT and SNEGSKA (reference sequence). V was pared by 6 bases and J by 6 bases, with 13 bases of the junction left unmatched. CDR3 length equals 16 residues. The CDR3 loop is CSAPTPGTSGSAEQYF. The CDR3 DNA is TGCAGTGCACCGACCCCCGGGACTAGCGGGAGTGCCGAGCAGTACTTC.

There are many counts of this clonotype. The gene calls are TRBV2 and TRBJ1-2; D is unresolved. Germline V gene data show CDR1 as SNHLY and CDR2 as FYNNEI. This CDR3 contains 14 residues. The V end lost 5 bases, the J end lost 7 bases, and 17 bases lay between the germline ends. In DNA, the CDR3 is TGTGCCAGCAGTCTCAAACGGACTGGAGTTGGCTACACCTTC. The encoded protein is CASSLKRTGVGYTF.

In this sample, this clonotype turned up many times. This rearrangement joins TRBV15 to TRBJ1-1; D unclear. The CDR3 loop spans 14 amino acids. V was cut by 3 bases and J by 1 base, with 9 bases left in between. The germline gives CDR1 LNHNV, CDR2 YYDKDF (reference sequence). DNA for the CDR3: TGTGCCACCAGCAGGCGTCGGGGGAACACTGAAGCTTTCTTT. This encodes CATSRRRGNTEAFF.

The table lists this clonotype with many counts. This chain joins TRBV27 and TRBJ2-5, with D maybe TRBD1 (7 bases). This CDR3 region has 16 residues. Germline-derived CDR1 and CDR2 are MNHEY and SMNVEV (reference sequence). The V and J ends lost 5 bases and 3 bases respectively, with 19 bases between them. The CDR3 DNA sequence: TGTGCCAGCAGTGGGGGGAAGGGGGCAGGCAAAGAGACCCAGTACTTC. Translated, it gives CASSGGKGAGKETQYF.

This clonotype appeared many times. This sequence joins TRBV5-7 and TRBJ1-2; TRBD1 is a possible D gene (6 bases). TRBV5-7 carries the ORF label, with uncertain function. This CDR3 spans 15 amino acids. V was cut by 2 bases and J by 3 bases, with 14 bases left in between. The CDR3 loop is CASSLRQASYYGYTF. The CDR3 coding sequence is TGTGCCAGCAGCTTACGACAGGCGTCATACTATGGCTACACCTTC.

The sample holds many counts of this clonotype. This chain uses TRBV9 with TRBJ1-1; possible D gene TRBD1, 6 bases. This CDR3 is built from 14 residues. The V and J ends lost 4 bases and 0 bases respectively, with 10 bases between them. Germline V gene lookup returns CDR1 SGDLS and CDR2 YYNGEE. The CDR3 loop reads CASSTGHLNTEAFF. The CDR3 coding sequence is TGTGCCAGCAGCACGGGACATTTGAACACTGAAGCTTTCTTT.

This clonotype was seen at least ten times. The V gene is TRBV12-3 or TRBV12-4, the J gene TRBJ1-5; perhaps TRBD1 as D (5 bases). V lost 3 bases and J lost 3, with 9 bases in between. This CDR3 spans 14 amino acids. The CDR3, as DNA: TGTGCCAGCAGTTTGGGGGGGGACAATCAGCCCCAGCATTTT. As protein: CASSLGGDNQPQHF.

This clonotype was seen repeatedly, ten times or more. This may arise from a read error, as a much more abundant clone is one base away. The chain links TRBV11-2 to TRBJ2-3; D is ambiguous. CDR1 is SGHAT and CDR2 is FQNNGV in the germline V gene. The CDR3 contains 14 residues. V lost 5 bases, J lost 7 bases, and 16 bases lay in between. The CDR3 is CASSPRAVANTQYF. The CDR3 DNA reads TGTGCCAGCAGCCCAAGGGCCGTCGCAAATACGCAGTATTTT.

This clonotype was picked up many times. This chain joins TRBV19 and TRBJ2-7; 9 positions agree with TRBD2. V shed 3 bases, J shed 2 bases, and the junction held 5 bases outside the gene matches. The V gene's germline CDR1 is LNHDA and CDR2 SQIVND (reference sequence). This CDR3 comprises 15 residues. CDR3 sequence: CASSIGAGGTYEQYF. CDR3 DNA sequence: TGTGCCAGTAGTATTGGAGCGGGAGGAACCTACGAGCAGTACTTC.

This clonotype was seen many times. The V gene is TRBV20-1, the J gene TRBJ2-4, with D possibly TRBD1 on 5 matching bases. The V gene's germline CDR1 is DFQATT and CDR2 SNEGSKA (reference sequence). V was trimmed by 0 bases and J by 4 bases, leaving 13 bases between them. The CDR3 totals 15 residues. CDR3: CSARERTWSKNIQYF. The CDR3 region has the DNA TGCAGTGCTAGAGAAAGGACATGGAGTAAAAACATTCAGTACTTC.

There are many counts of this clonotype. The chain joins TRBV5-1 to TRBJ1-3; D might be TRBD1 (5 bases). Germline CDR1 SGHRS, CDR2 YFSETQ. This CDR3 contains 16 residues. Trimming took off 0 bases at V and 0 bases at J, with 10 bases between the two ends. CDR3 protein: CASSLEGPSSGNTIYF. In DNA form, the CDR3 reads TGCGCCAGCAGCTTGGAGGGGCCGAGCTCTGGAAACACCATATATTTT.

Ten or more counts support this clonotype. This sequence joins TRBV13 and TRBJ1-2; tentative D call: TRBD1 (5 bases). The CDR3 extends over 15 amino acids. Germline CDR1 PRHDT, CDR2 FYEKMQ (reference sequence). V was pared by 0 bases and J by 0 bases, with 8 bases between. The DNA of the CDR3 is TGTGCCAGCAGCTTAGGACAGGCAGCTAACTATGGCTACACCTTC. Protein product: CASSLGQAANYGYTF.

This clonotype was recorded only once. The J gene is TRBJ2-2, the V gene TRBV12-3 or TRBV12-4, with 7 bases identical to TRBD2. There are 14 residues in the CDR3. Germline trimming cut 6 bases from V and 7 bases from J; bases unmatched to any gene: 8. In DNA, the CDR3 is TGTGCCAGCAGCTCGGTGGCGGGGGTCGGGGAGCTGTTTTTT. This codes for CASSSVAGVGELFF.

This clonotype has a count of ten or more. The junction and the germline gene differ at one end; a read error may be behind it. V is TRBV28 and J is TRBJ2-7, with 8 bases lining up with TRBD1. Germline CDR1 is MDHEN and CDR2 is SYDVKM. The CDR3 runs to 12 residues. The CDR3 is CATSLSRDRPYF. CDR3 DNA: TGTGCCACCAGTTTAAGCCGGGACAGGCCGTACTTC.

This clonotype was counted at least ten times. The chain uses TRBV19 and TRBJ2-1; D is possibly TRBD1 or TRBD2 (6 bases each). CDR1 and CDR2 (germline): LNHDA, SQIVND (reference sequence). V was cut by 1 base and J by 7 bases, with 14 bases left in between. This CDR3 spans 15 amino acids. The CDR3: CASSIGGASTNEQFF. The CDR3 region has the DNA TGTGCCAGTAGTATAGGGGGGGCCTCTACAAATGAGCAGTTCTTC.

This clonotype was observed a handful of times. The chain joins TRBV2 to TRBJ2-5, with 8 bases lining up with TRBD1. This CDR3 is 14 amino acids long. Trimming cost V 4 bases and J 3 bases; bases outside gene matches: 4. Germline V gene sequence: CDR1 SNHLY, CDR2 FYNNEI. CDR3 protein: CASSGTGQKETQYF. The CDR3 nucleotides are TGTGCCAGCAGTGGGACAGGGCAAAAAGAGACCCAGTACTTC.

The gene calls are TRBV7-9 and TRBJ2-2, with 7 nucleotides matching TRBD2. The germline V gene has CDR1 SEHNR and CDR2 FQNEAQ (reference sequence). After removal of 5 bases from V and 10 bases from J, the junction contained 16 bases not matched to a gene. This CDR3 region has 16 residues. CDR3 residues: CASSPPGREILSELFF. CDR3 DNA sequence: TGTGCCAGCAGCCCTCCAGGGCGGGAGATTCTCTCGGAGCTGTTTTTT.

This clonotype occurred many times. V and J are TRBV5-1 and TRBJ2-1; D is unclear. The V gene's germline CDR1 is SGHRS and CDR2 YFSETQ. V lost 1 base, J lost 6 bases, and 8 bases lay in between. This CDR3 comprises 13 residues. The CDR3 loop is CASSLSLSNEQFF. The CDR3, as DNA: TGCGCCAGCAGCTTGAGCCTATCCAATGAGCAGTTCTTC. The variable domain in full, with the rest retrieved from reference TRBV5-1 and TRBJ2-1, is KAGVTQTPRYLIKTRGQQVTLSCSPISGHRSVSWYQQTPGQGLQFLFEYFSETQRNKGNFPGRFSGRQFSNSRSEMNVSTLELGDSALYLCASSLSLSNEQFFGPGTRLTVL.

The rearrangement joins TRBV27 to TRBJ2-7; 8 bases align to TRBD2. Germline V gene data show CDR1 as MNHEY and CDR2 as SMNVEV (reference sequence). This CDR3 is 17 amino acids long. V gave up 0 bases and J gave up 4 bases; unmatched junction bases: 11. The CDR3 sequence is CASSLSSDGRAGYEQYF. CDR3 DNA sequence: TGTGCCAGCAGTTTATCCTCCGACGGGAGGGCCGGGTACGAGCAGTACTTC.

This clonotype appeared a single time. This chain uses TRBV2 with TRBJ1-4, with 10 bases that match TRBD1. The germline V gene has CDR1 SNHLY and CDR2 FYNNEI. Losses at the gene ends were 7 bases for V and 6 bases for J; bases not matched to a gene: 11. This CDR3 is 16 amino acids long. The CDR3 DNA sequence: TGTGCCAGCAACCCGGGACAGGGGCAGGGGTATGAAAAACTGTTTTTT. This encodes CASNPGQGQGYEKLFF.

This chain connects TRBV19 to TRBJ2-2, with TRBD2 matching over 13 bases. This CDR3 is 17 amino acids long. V lost 6 bases to trimming and J lost 7 bases; unmatched junction nucleotides: 11. Per the germline V gene, CDR1 is LNHDA and CDR2 is SQIVND (reference sequence). CDR3 in DNA: TGTGCCAGTAGCTGGGGACTAGCGGGAACCCGGGGCGGGGAGCTGTTTTTT. Protein: CASSWGLAGTRGGELFF.